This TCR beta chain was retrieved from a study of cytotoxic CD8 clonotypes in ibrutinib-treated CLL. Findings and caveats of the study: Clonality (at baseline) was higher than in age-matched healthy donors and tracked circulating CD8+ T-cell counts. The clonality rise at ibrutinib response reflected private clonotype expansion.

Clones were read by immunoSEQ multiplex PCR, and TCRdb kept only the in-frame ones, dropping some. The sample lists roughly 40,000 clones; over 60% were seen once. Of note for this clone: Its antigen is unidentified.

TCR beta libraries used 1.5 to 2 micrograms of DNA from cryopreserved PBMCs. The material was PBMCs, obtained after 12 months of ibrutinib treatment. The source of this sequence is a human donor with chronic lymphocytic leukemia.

Written as DNA, the CDR3 is TGTGCCATCAGTGAGCGGGGGGTGGTGACTGAAGCTTTCTTT. It codes for CAISERGVVTEAFF. The rearrangement links TRBV10-3 to TRBJ1-1; a possible D gene is TRBD1 (5 bases). Between the trimmed V and J ends, which lost 2 bases and 5 bases, there was a span of 12 bases. Germline CDR1 is ENHRY and CDR2 is SYGVKD. The CDR3 covers 14 residues.